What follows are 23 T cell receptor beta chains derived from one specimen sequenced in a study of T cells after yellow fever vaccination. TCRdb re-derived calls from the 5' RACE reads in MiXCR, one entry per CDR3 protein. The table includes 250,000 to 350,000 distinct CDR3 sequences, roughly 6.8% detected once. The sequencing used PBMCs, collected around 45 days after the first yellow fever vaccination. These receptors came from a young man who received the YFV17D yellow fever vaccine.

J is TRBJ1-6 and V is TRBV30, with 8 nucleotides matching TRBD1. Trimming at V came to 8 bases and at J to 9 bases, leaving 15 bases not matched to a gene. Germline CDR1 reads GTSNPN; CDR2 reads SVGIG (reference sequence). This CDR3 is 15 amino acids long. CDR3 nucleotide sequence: TGTGCCACTACCTCCGCAGGGGGCGAATCTTCACCCCTCCACTTT. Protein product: CATTSAGGESSPLHF.

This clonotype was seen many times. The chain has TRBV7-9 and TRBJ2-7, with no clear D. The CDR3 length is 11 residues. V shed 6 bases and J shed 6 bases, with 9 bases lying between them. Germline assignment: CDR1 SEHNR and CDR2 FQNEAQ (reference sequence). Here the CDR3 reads CASSSAVEQYF. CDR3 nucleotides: TGTGCCAGCAGTTCTGCGGTCGAGCAGTACTTC.

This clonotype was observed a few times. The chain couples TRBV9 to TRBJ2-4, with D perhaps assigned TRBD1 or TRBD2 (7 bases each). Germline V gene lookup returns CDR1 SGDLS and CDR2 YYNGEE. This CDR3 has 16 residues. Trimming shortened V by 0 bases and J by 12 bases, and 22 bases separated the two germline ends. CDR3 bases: TGTGCCAGCAGCGTAGGCCCCAACAGGGGAGGGGACCATCAGTACTTC. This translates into CASSVGPNRGGDHQYF.

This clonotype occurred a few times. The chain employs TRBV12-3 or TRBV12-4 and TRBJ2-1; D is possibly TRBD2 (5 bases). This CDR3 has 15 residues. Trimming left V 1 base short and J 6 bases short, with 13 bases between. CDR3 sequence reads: CASSLDIARSNEQFF. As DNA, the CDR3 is TGTGCCAGCAGTTTAGATATAGCGAGGTCCAATGAGCAGTTCTTC.

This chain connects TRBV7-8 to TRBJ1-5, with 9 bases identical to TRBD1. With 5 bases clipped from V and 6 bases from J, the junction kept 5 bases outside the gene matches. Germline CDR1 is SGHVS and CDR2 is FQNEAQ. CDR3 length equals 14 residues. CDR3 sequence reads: CASSLGTGSQPQHF. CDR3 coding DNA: TGTGCCAGCAGCCTCGGGACAGGGAGTCAGCCCCAGCATTTT. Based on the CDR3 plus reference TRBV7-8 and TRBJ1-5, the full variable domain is GAGVSQSPRYKVAKRGQDVALRCDPISGHVSLFWYQQALGQGPEFLTYFQNEAQLDKSGLPSDRFFAERPEGSVSTLKIQRTQQEDSAVYLCASSLGTGSQPQHFGDGTRLSIL.

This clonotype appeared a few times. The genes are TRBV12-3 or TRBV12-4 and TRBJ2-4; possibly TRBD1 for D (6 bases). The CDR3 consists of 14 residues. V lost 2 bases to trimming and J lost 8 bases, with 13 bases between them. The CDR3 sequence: CASSLWQGPHIQYF. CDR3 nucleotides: TGTGCCAGCAGTTTATGGCAGGGGCCCCACATTCAGTACTTC.

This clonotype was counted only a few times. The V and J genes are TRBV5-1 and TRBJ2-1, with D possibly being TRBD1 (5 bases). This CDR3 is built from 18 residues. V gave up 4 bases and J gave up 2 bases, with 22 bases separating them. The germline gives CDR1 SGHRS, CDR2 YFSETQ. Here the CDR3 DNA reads TGCGCCAGCAGCCCGAACCCTAGAGGAACAGGTACCTACAATGAGCAGTTCTTC. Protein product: CASSPNPRGTGTYNEQFF.

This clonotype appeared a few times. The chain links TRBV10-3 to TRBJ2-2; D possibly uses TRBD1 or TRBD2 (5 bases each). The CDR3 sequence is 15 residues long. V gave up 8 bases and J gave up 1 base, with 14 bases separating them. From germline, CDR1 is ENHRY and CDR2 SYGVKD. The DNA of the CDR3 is TGTGCCATCCATCCGGGGCTCCTGAACACCGGGGAGCTGTTTTTT. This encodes CAIHPGLLNTGELFF.

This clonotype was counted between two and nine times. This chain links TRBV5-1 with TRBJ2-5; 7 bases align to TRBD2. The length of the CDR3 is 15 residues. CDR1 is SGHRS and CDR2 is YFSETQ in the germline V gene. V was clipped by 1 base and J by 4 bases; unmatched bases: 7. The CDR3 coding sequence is TGCGCCAGCAGCTTGCAGCGGGAAACCCGAGAGACCCAGTACTTC. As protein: CASSLQRETRETQYF.

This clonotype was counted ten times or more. The DNA of the CDR3 is TGTGCCAGCAGTACGGGACTAGCGGGGGCATCCGGGGAGCTGTTTTTT. This translates into CASSTGLAGASGELFF. The rearrangement links TRBV27 to TRBJ2-2; TRBD2 matches 14 bases. Germline assignment: CDR1 MNHEY and CDR2 SMNVEV (reference sequence). Trimming cost V 5 bases and J 6 bases; bases outside gene matches: 5. This CDR3 comprises 16 residues.

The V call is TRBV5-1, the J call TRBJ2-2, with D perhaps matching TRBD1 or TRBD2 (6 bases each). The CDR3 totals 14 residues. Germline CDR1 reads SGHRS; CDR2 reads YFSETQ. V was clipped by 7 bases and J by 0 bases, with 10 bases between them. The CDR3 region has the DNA TGCGCCAGCTCGGAGGGGGCGAACACCGGGGAGCTGTTTTTT. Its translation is CASSEGANTGELFF.

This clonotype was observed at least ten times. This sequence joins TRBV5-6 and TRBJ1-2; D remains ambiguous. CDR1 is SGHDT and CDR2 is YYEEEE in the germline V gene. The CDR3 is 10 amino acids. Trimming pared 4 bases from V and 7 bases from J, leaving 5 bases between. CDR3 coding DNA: TGTGCCAGCAGCCCAGTTGGCTACACCTTC. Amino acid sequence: CASSPVGYTF.

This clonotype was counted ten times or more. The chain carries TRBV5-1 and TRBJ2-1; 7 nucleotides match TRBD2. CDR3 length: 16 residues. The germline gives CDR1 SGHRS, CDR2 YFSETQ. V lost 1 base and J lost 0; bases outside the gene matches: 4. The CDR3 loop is CASSLPAGSSYNEQFF. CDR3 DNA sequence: TGCGCCAGCAGCTTGCCAGCGGGGAGCTCCTACAATGAGCAGTTCTTC.

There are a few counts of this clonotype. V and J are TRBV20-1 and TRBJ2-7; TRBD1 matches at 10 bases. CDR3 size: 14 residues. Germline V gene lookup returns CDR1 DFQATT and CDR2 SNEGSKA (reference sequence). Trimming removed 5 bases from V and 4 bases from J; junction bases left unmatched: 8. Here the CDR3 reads CSAGTGVFSYEQYV. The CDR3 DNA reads TGCAGTGCTGGGACAGGGGTATTTTCTTACGAGCAGTACGTC.

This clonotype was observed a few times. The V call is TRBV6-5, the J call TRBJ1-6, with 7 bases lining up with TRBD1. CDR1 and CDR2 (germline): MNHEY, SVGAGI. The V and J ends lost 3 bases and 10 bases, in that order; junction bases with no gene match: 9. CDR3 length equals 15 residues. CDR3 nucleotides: TGTGCCAGCAGTTATTTCCGGACAGGAGGGTCACCCCTCCACTTT. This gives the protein CASSYFRTGGSPLHF.

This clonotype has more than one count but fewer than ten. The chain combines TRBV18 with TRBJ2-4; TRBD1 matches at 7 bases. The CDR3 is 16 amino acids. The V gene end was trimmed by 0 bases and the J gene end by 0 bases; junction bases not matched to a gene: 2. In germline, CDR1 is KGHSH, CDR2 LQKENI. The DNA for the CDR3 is TGTGCCAGCTCACCACCGGGACAGTTAGCCAAAAACATTCAGTACTTC. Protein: CASSPPGQLAKNIQYF. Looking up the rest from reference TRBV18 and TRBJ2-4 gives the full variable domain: NAGVMQNPRHLVRRRGQEARLRCSPMKGHSHVYWYRQLPEEGLKFMVYLQKENIIDESGMPKERFSAEFPKEGPSILRIQQVVRGDSAAYFCASSPPGQLAKNIQYFGAGTRLSVL.

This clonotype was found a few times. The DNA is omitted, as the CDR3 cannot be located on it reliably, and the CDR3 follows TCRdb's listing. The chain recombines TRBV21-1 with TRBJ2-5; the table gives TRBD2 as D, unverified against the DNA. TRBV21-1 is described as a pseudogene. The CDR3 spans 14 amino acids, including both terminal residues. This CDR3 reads CASSKVWAEGTQYF.

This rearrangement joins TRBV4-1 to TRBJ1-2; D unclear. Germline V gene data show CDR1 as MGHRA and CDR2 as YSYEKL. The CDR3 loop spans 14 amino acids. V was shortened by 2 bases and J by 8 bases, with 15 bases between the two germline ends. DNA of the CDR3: TGCGCCAGCAGCCAACAAACCCGGGCGCGAGGCTACACCTTC. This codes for CASSQQTRARGYTF.

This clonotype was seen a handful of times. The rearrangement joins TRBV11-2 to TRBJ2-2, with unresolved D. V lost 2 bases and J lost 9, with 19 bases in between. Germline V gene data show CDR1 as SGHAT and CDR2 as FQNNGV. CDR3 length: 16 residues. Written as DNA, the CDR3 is TGTGCCAGCAGCTTATTGGGTGCGGAGTCGACCCGGGAGCTGTTTTTT. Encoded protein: CASSLLGAESTRELFF.

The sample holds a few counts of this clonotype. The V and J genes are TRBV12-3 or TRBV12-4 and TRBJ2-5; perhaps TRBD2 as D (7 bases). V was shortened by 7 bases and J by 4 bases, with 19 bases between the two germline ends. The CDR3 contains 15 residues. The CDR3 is CASTMGGASGETQYF. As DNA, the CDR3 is TGTGCCAGCACCATGGGGGGGGCTAGCGGAGAGACCCAGTACTTC.

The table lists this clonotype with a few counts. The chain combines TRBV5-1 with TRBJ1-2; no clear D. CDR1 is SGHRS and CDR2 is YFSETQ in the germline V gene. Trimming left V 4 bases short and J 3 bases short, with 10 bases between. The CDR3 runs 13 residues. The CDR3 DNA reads TGCGCCAGCAGCCGAGGGCAGTACTATGGCTACACCTTC. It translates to CASSRGQYYGYTF.

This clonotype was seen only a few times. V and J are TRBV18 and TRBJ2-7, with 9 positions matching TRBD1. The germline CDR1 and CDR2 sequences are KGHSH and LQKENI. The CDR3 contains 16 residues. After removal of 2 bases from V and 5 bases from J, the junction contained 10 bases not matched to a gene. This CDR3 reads CASSPNSGTGSHEQYF. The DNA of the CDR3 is TGTGCCAGCTCACCAAATTCCGGGACAGGGTCCCACGAGCAGTACTTC. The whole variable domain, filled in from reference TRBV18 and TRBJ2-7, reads NAGVMQNPRHLVRRRGQEARLRCSPMKGHSHVYWYRQLPEEGLKFMVYLQKENIIDESGMPKERFSAEFPKEGPSILRIQQVVRGDSAAYFCASSPNSGTGSHEQYFGPGTRLTVT.

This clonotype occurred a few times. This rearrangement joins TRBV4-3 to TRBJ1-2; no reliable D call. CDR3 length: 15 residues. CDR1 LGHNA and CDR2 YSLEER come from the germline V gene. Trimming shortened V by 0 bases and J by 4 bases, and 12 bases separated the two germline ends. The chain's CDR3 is CASSQDGRVVYGYTF. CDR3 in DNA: TGCGCCAGCAGCCAAGATGGGAGGGTAGTCTATGGCTACACCTTC.